This TCR beta chain was identified during a study of graft-versus-host responses after intestinal transplantation. Across the whole study: Anti-thymocyte globulin induction was given to all recipients, followed by tacrolimus and steroids for three to four years.

Some clones are missing from TCRdb's copy, which holds only in-frame ones; the method was immunoSEQ multiplex PCR. The data contain tens of thousands of clones, about 95% of them singletons. Whole-study findings and limits: An association linked early post-transplant HvG declines with peak circulating GvH clone levels. GvH clonotypes were identified within recipient marrow, with a subset emerging first in ileum or blood. Where graft-donor T cell macrochimerism was present, patients had high graft-versus-host to host-versus-graft clonal ratios in allografts.

Of note for this clone: Its antigen is still unknown.

Trimming at V came to 9 bases and at J to 4 bases, leaving 6 bases not matched to a gene. The CDR3 has 14 amino acids. Per germline, CDR1 SEHNR and CDR2 FQNEAQ (reference sequence). The gene calls are TRBV7-9 and TRBJ2-3, with TRBD2 matching over 11 bases. The material was unstimulated CD8+ T cells sorted from spleen or lymph node cells, obtained before transplant. The source is a human donor who was the organ donor for an intestinal transplant. CDR3 residues: CASTTSGEADTQYF. The DNA for the CDR3 is TGTGCCAGTACGACTAGCGGGGAAGCAGATACGCAGTATTTT.